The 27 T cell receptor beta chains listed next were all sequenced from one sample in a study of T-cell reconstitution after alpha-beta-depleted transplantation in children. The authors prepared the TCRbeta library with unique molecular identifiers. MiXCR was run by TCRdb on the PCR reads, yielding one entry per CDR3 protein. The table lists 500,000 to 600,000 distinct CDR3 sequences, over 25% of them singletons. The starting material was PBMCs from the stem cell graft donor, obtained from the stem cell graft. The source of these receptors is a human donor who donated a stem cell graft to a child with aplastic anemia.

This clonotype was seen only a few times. This CDR3 reads CASSMMSGGNTEAFF. For the CDR3, the DNA is TGTGCCAGTAGTATGATGTCCGGGGGGAACACTGAAGCTTTCTTT. V usage is TRBV19 and J usage is TRBJ1-1, with TRBD1 as a possible D gene (5 bases). Per germline, CDR1 LNHDA and CDR2 SQIVND (reference sequence). V lost 3 bases, J lost 1 base, and 12 bases lay in between. The CDR3 covers 15 residues.

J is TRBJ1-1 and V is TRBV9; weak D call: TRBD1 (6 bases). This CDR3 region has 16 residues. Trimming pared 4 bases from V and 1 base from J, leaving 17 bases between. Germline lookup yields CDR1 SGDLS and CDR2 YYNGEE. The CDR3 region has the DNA TGTGCCAGCAGCACGGGGGATGTCAGGGGGAACACTGAAGCTTTCTTT. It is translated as CASSTGDVRGNTEAFF.

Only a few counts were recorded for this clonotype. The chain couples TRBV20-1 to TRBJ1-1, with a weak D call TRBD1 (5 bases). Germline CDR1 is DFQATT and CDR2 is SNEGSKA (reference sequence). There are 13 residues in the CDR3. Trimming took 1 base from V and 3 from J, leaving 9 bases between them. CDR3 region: CSARGQGYTEAFF. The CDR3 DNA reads TGCAGTGCTAGAGGGCAGGGTTACACTGAAGCTTTCTTT.

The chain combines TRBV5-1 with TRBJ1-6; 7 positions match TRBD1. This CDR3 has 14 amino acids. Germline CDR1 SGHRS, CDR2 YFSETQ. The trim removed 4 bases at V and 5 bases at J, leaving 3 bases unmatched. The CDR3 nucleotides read TGCGCCAGCAGCCCCGGACAGGATAATTCACCCCTCCACTTT. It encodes CASSPGQDNSPLHF. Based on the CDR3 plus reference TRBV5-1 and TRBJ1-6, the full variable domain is KAGVTQTPRYLIKTRGQQVTLSCSPISGHRSVSWYQQTPGQGLQFLFEYFSETQRNKGNFPGRFSGRQFSNSRSEMNVSTLELGDSALYLCASSPGQDNSPLHFGNGTRLTVT.

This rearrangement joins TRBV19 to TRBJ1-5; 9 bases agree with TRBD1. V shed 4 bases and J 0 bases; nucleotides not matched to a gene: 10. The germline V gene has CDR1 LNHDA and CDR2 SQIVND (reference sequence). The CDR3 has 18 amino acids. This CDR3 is CASSTRDRARYSNQPQHF. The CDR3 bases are TGTGCCAGTAGTACCCGGGACAGGGCGCGTTATAGCAATCAGCCCCAGCATTTT. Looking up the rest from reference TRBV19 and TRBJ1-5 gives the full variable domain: DGGITQSPKYLFRKEGQNVTLSCEQNLNHDAMYWYRQDPGQGLRLIYYSQIVNDFQKGDIAEGYSVSREKKESFPLTVTSAQKNPTAFYLCASSTRDRARYSNQPQHFGDGTRLSIL.

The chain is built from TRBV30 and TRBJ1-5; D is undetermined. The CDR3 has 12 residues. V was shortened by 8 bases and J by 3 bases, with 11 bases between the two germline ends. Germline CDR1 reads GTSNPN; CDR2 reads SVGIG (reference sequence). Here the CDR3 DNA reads TGTGCCCTTGGGTACCTCAATCAGCCCCAGCATTTT. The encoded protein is CALGYLNQPQHF.

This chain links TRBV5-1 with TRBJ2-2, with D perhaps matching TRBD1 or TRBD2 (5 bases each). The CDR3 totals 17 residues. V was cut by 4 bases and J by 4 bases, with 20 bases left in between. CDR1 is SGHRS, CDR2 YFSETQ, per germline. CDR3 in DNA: TGCGCCAGCAGCGTAGAGCCGGGACCCCTAGGCACCGGGGAGCTGTTTTTT. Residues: CASSVEPGPLGTGELFF. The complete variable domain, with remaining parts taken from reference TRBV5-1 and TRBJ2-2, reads KAGVTQTPRYLIKTRGQQVTLSCSPISGHRSVSWYQQTPGQGLQFLFEYFSETQRNKGNFPGRFSGRQFSNSRSEMNVSTLELGDSALYLCASSVEPGPLGTGELFFGEGSRLTVL.

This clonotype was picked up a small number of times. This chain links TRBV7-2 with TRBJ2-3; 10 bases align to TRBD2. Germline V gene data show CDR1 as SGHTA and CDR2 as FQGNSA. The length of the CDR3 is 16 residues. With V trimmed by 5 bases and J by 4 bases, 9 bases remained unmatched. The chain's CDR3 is CASSRSSGSLSDTQYF. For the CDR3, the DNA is TGTGCCAGCAGCAGATCTAGCGGGAGCCTCTCAGATACGCAGTATTTT. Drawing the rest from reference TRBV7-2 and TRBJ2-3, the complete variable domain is GAGVSQSPSNKVTEKGKDVELRCDPISGHTALYWYRQSLGQGLEFLIYFQGNSAPDKSGLPSDRFSAERTGGSVSTLTIQRTQQEDSAVYLCASSRSSGSLSDTQYFGPGTRLTVL.

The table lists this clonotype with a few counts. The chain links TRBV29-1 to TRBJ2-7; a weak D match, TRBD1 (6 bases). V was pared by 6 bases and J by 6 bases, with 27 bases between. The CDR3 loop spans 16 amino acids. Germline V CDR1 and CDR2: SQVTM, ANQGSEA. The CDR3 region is CSVRRVCGQRWGEQYV. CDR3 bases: TGCAGCGTCCGCCGGGTCTGTGGACAGCGGTGGGGCGAGCAGTACGTC.

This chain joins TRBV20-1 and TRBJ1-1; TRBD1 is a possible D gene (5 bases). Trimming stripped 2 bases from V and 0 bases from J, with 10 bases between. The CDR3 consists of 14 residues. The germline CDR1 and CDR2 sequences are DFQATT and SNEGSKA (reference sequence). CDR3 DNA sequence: TGCAGTGCTAGAACAGGATCCATGAACACTGAAGCTTTCTTT. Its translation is CSARTGSMNTEAFF.

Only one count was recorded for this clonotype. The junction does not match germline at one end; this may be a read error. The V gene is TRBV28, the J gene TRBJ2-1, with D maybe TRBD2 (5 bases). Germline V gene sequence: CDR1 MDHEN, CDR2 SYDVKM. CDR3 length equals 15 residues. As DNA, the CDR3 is TGTGCCAGCAGGCTAGACGGGAAACGCTACAATGAGCACTTCTTC. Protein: CASRLDGKRYNEHFF.

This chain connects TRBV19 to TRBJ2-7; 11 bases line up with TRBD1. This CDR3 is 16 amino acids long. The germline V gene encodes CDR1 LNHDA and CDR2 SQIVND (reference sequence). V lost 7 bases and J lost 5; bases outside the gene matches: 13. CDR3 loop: CASKDRGRMRSDEQYF. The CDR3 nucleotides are TGTGCCAGTAAGGACAGGGGGCGCATGAGAAGTGACGAGCAGTACTTC.

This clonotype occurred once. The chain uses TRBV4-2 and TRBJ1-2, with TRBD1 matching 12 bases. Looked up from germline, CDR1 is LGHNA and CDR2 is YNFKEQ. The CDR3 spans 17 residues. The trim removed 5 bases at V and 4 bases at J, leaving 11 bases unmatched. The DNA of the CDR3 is TGTGCCAGCAGCGATGGGACAGGGGGCTGGAATGGCTATGGCTACACCTTC. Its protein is CASSDGTGGWNGYGYTF.

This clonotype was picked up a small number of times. The CDR3 spells CASSDGWNQPQHF. In DNA form, the CDR3 reads TGTGCCAGCAGTGACGGGTGGAATCAGCCCCAGCATTTT. The V call is TRBV25-1, the J call TRBJ1-5, with D unclear. CDR1 MGHDK and CDR2 SYGVNS come from the germline V gene. Trimming shortened V by 3 bases and J by 4 bases, and 7 bases separated the two germline ends. The CDR3 sequence is 13 residues long.

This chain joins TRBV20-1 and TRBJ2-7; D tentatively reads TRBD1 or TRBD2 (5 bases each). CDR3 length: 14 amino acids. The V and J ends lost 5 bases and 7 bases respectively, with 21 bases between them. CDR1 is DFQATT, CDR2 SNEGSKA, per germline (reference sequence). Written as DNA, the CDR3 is TGCAGTGCTCCTCGCCCAGGGTTTTCGGGGGAGCAGTACTTC. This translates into CSAPRPGFSGEQYF.

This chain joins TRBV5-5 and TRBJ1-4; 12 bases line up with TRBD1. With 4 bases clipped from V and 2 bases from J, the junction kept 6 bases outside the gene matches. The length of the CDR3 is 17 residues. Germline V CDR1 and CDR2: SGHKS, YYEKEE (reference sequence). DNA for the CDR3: TGTGCCAGCAGCGGGGGACAGGGGGCTTGGACTAATGAAAAACTGTTTTTT. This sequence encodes CASSGGQGAWTNEKLFF. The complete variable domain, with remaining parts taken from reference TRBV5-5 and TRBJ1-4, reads DAGVTQSPTHLIKTRGQQVTLRCSPISGHKSVSWYQQVLGQGPQFIFQYYEKEERGRGNFPDRFSARQFPNYSSELNVNALLLGDSALYLCASSGGQGAWTNEKLFFGSGTQLSVL.

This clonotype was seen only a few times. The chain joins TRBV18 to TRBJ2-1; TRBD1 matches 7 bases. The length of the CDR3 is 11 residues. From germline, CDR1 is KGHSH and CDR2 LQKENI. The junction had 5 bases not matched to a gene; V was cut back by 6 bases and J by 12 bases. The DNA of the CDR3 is TGTGCCAGCTCGGCTGACAGGGCGCAGTTCTTC. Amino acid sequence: CASSADRAQFF. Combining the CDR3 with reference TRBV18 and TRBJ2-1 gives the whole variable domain NAGVMQNPRHLVRRRGQEARLRCSPMKGHSHVYWYRQLPEEGLKFMVYLQKENIIDESGMPKERFSAEFPKEGPSILRIQQVVRGDSAAYFCASSADRAQFFGPGTRLTVL.

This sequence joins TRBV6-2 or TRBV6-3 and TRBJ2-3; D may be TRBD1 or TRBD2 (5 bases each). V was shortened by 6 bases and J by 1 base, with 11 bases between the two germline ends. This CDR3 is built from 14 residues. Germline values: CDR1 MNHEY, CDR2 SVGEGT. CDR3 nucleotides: TGTGCCAGCAGATTCGGGGCTGGCACAGATACGCAGTATTTT. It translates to CASRFGAGTDTQYF.

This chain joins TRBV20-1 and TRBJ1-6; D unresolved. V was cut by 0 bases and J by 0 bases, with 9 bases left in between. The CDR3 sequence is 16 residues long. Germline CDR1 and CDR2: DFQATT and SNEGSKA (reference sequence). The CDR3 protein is CSARDGESSYNSPLHF. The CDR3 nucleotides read TGCAGTGCTAGAGATGGGGAGAGCTCCTATAATTCACCCCTCCACTTT.

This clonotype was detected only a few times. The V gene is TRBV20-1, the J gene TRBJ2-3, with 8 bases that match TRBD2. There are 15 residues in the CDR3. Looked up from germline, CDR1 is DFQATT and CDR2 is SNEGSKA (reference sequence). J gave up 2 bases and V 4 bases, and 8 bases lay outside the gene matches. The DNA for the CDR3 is TGCAGTGCTATTTTAGCGGGAAGGAACACAGATACGCAGTATTTT. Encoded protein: CSAILAGRNTDTQYF.

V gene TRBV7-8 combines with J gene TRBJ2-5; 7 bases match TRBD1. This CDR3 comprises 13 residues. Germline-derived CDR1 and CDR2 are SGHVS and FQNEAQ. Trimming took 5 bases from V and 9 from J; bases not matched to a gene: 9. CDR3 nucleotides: TGTGCCAGCAGCCAGGGGGTGGCTGTCCCCCAGTACTTC. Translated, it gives CASSQGVAVPQYF.

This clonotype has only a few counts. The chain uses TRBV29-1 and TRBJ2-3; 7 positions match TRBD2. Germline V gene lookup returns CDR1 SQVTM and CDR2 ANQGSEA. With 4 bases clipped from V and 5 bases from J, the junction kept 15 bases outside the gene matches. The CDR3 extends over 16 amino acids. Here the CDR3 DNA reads TGCAGCGTTGGTGGGGGGGTTCGAGGGCAGGGAGATACGCAGTATTTT. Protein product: CSVGGGVRGQGDTQYF.

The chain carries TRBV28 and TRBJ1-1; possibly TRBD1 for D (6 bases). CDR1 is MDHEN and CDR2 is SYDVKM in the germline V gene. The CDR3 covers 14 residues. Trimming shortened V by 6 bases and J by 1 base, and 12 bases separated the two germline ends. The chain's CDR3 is CASRSRGENTEAFF. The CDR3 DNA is TGTGCCAGCAGATCCAGGGGCGAGAACACTGAAGCTTTCTTT.

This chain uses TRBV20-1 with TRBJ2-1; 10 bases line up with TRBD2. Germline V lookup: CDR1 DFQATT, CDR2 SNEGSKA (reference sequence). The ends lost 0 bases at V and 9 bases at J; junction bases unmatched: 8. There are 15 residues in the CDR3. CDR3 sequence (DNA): TGCAGTGCTAGAGATCCAGCGGGAGGGCCTATTGAGCAGTTCTTC. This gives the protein CSARDPAGGPIEQFF.

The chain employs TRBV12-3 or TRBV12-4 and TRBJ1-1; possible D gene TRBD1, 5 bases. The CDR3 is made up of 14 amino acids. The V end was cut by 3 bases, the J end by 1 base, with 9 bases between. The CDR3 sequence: CASSFGGTNTEAFF. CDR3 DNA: TGTGCCAGCAGTTTCGGGGGGACGAACACTGAAGCTTTCTTT.

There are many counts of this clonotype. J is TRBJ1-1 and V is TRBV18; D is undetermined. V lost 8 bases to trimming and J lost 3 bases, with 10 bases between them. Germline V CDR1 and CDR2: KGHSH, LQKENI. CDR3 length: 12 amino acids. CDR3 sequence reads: CASSPRDTEAFF. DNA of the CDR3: TGTGCCAGCAGTCCACGGGACACTGAAGCTTTCTTT. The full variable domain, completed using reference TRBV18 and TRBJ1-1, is NAGVMQNPRHLVRRRGQEARLRCSPMKGHSHVYWYRQLPEEGLKFMVYLQKENIIDESGMPKERFSAEFPKEGPSILRIQQVVRGDSAAYFCASSPRDTEAFFGQGTRLTVV.

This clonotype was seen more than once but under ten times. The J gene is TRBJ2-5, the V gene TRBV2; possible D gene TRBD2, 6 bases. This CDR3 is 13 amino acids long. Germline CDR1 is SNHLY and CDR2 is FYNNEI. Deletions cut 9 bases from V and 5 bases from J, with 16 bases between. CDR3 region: CARRGAGTETQYF. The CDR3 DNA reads TGTGCCAGAAGAGGGGCAGGGACTGAGACCCAGTACTTC. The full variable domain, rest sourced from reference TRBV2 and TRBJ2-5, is EPEVTQTPSHQVTQMGQEVILRCVPISNHLYFYWYRQILGQKVEFLVSFYNNEISEKSEIFDDQFSVERPDGSNFTLKIRSTKLEDSAMYFCARRGAGTETQYFGPGTRLLVL.